This T cell receptor (beta chain) stems from a study of T cell clones after liver transplantation. About the research overall: Liver transplant recipients had immunosuppression withdrawal attempted within 2 years. Subjects received no induction therapy and standard immunosuppression until randomization at 12-24 months post-transplant.

Study outcomes and limitations: Migration into the graft, not deletion, may explain lost graft donor-reactive T cells.

Per the germline V gene, CDR1 is SNHLY and CDR2 is FYNNEI. The CDR3 covers 15 residues. The germline V and J ends were trimmed by 3 bases and 6 bases, with 15 bases remaining between them. In regard to this clone: Antigen specificity is unknown.

The protocol was immunoSEQ multiplex PCR, while the TCRdb copy is restricted to in-frame clones and leaves out a portion. The sample has about 11,000 clones; 70% to 75% are singletons. The source material was CD4+ T cells from blood, sampled roughly 30 months after liver transplant. This chain links TRBV2 with TRBJ2-1, with D possibly matching TRBD2 (6 bases). This TCR was recovered from a human patient who received a liver transplant. A share of the T cells may be of graft donor origin. CDR3 sequence reads: CASSDFSGRGNEQFF. The CDR3 DNA reads TGTGCCAGCAGTGACTTTAGCGGTCGCGGCAATGAGCAGTTCTTC. Full variable domain (missing parts from reference TRBV2 and TRBJ2-1): EPEVTQTPSHQVTQMGQEVILRCVPISNHLYFYWYRQILGQKVEFLVSFYNNEISEKSEIFDDQFSVERPDGSNFTLKIRSTKLEDSAMYFCASSDFSGRGNEQFFGPGTRLTVL.